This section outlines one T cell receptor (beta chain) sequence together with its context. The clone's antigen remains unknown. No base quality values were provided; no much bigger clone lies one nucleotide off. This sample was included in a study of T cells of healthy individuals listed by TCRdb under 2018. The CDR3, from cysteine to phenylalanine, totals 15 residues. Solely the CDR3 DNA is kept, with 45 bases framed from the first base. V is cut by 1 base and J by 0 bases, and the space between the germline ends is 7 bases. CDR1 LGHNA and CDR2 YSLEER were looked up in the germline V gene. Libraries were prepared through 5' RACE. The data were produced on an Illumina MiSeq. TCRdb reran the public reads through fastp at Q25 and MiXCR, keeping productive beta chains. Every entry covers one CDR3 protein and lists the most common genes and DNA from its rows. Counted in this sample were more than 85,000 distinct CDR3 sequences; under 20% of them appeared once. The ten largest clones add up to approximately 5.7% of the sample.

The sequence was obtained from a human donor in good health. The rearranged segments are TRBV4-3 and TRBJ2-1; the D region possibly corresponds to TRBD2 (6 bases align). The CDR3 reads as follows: CASSQGGDSYNEQFF. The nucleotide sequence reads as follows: TGCGCCAGCAGCCAAGGGGGGGACTCCTACAATGAGCAGTTCTTC.